One sample yielded the 14 T cell receptor beta chains listed below, sequenced in a study of CD8+ T cells in alopecia areata. cDNA reverse transcribed from extracted RNA served as the sequencing template. Measured with immunoSEQ multiplex PCR; TCRdb has only the in-frame clones, and not every one. The sample lists 100,000 to 150,000 clones; roughly 68% were seen once. Sequencing was carried out using CD4+ T cells sorted from blood. These receptor sequences come from a human donor in good health.

The J gene is TRBJ1-2, the V gene TRBV27, with a tentative D call TRBD1 (6 bases). This CDR3 has 13 residues. With 6 bases removed from V and 7 bases from J, the gap between germline ends came to 15 bases. From germline, CDR1 is MNHEY and CDR2 SMNVEV (reference sequence). CDR3 nucleotide sequence: TGTGCCAGCAGCCCGACAGGCTACGTTGGCTACACCTTC. The encoded protein is CASSPTGYVGYTF.

The rearrangement links TRBV5-6 to TRBJ2-5; D remains unclear. This CDR3 has 13 residues. The V gene lost 5 bases and the J gene lost 1 base, with 9 bases spanning the gap. Germline loops: CDR1 SGHDT, CDR2 YYEEEE. The CDR3 sequence is CASRNLGQETQYF. CDR3 DNA sequence: TGTGCCAGCAGGAACTTAGGCCAAGAGACCCAGTACTTC.

This rearrangement joins TRBV18 to TRBJ1-5; a weak D match, TRBD1 (6 bases). Trimming stripped 0 bases from V and 4 bases from J, with 13 bases between. This CDR3 is built from 16 residues. Germline CDR1 is KGHSH and CDR2 is LQKENI. The CDR3 is CASSPPGAGANQPQHF. DNA for the CDR3: TGTGCCAGCTCACCACCGGGGGCAGGGGCAAATCAGCCCCAGCATTTT.

This clone was seen only a few times. The chain joins TRBV25-1 to TRBJ2-5; D is perhaps TRBD2 (5 bases). Germline CDR1 MGHDK, CDR2 SYGVNS. V was cut by 4 bases and J by 6 bases, with 18 bases left in between. The CDR3 contains 15 residues. The CDR3 DNA reads TGTGCCAGCAGTGGTCGAGATGAGCGGAGCAAGACCCAGTACTTC. Protein: CASSGRDERSKTQYF.

This clone was observed a few times. The chain couples TRBV12-5 to TRBJ2-1, with unresolved D. Germline V lookup: CDR1 LGHNT, CDR2 FRNRAP. V lost 6 bases and J lost 15, with 9 bases in between. The CDR3 has 9 residues. CDR3 in DNA: TGTGCTAGTGGGGGTGGTCCGTTCTTC. Its protein is CASGGGPFF. The whole variable domain, filled in from reference TRBV12-5 and TRBJ2-1, reads DARVTQTPRHKVTEMGQEVTMRCQPILGHNTVFWYRQTMMQGLELLAYFRNRAPLDDSGMPKDRFSAEMPDATLATLKIQPSEPRDSAVYFCASGGGPFFGPGTRLTVL.

The V call is TRBV20-1, the J call TRBJ2-7; D tentatively fits TRBD1 or TRBD2 (5 bases each). From germline, CDR1 is DFQATT and CDR2 SNEGSKA (reference sequence). The CDR3 is made up of 11 amino acids. The ends were cut back, 3 bases at V and 6 bases at J, with 9 bases in the middle. The CDR3 loop is CSASLGTEQYF. The CDR3 DNA reads TGCAGTGCTAGTTTGGGGACCGAGCAGTACTTC.

Comments on this clone: One end of the junction fails to match germline, which may point to a read error. The chain has TRBV5-4 and TRBJ1-2; D not certain. CDR1 SGHNT and CDR2 YYREEE come from the germline V gene (reference sequence). The CDR3 has 9 amino acids. This CDR3 is CASSFPLHF. CDR3 nucleotide sequence: TGTGCCAGCAGCTTCCCTCTCCACTTC.

The chain joins TRBV5-1 to TRBJ1-1; D unclear. The CDR3 length is 13 residues. The V end was cut by 2 bases, the J end by 3 bases, with 8 bases between. The V gene's germline CDR1 is SGHRS and CDR2 YFSETQ. CDR3 loop: CASSFGQDTEAFF. CDR3 nucleotide sequence: TGCGCCAGCAGCTTCGGTCAGGACACTGAAGCTTTCTTT.

The genes are TRBV2 and TRBJ1-5; 10 bases align to TRBD1. V was pared by 5 bases and J by 2 bases, with 6 bases of the junction left unmatched. CDR1 is SNHLY, CDR2 FYNNEI, per germline. The CDR3 loop spans 16 amino acids. The CDR3 DNA reads TGTGCCAGCAGTCCCGGGACAGGGGAGCGCAATCAGCCCCAGCATTTT. This codes for CASSPGTGERNQPQHF.

The V gene is TRBV30, the J gene TRBJ2-5; either TRBD1 or TRBD2 may fit D (5 bases each). Trimming took 6 bases from V and 6 from J, leaving 23 bases between them. CDR3 size: 15 residues. The germline V gene has CDR1 GTSNPN and CDR2 SVGIG (reference sequence). CDR3 coding DNA: TGTGCCTGCCGGACGAAGGGGACCCAAACACAGACCCAGTACTTC. This codes for CACRTKGTQTQTQYF. Variable domain in full (rest from reference TRBV30 and TRBJ2-5): SQTIHQWPATLVQPVGSPLSLECTVEGTSNPNLYWYRQAAGRGLQLLFYSVGIGQISSEVPQNLSASRPQDRQFILSSKKLLLSDSGFYLCACRTKGTQTQTQYFGPGTRLLVL.

The chain links TRBV6-1 to TRBJ1-1; D possibly corresponds to TRBD1 (5 bases). The V end was cut by 4 bases, the J end by 0 bases, with 12 bases between. This CDR3 spans 15 amino acids. Germline CDR1 and CDR2: MNHNS and SASEGT. CDR3 nucleotide sequence: TGTGCCAGCAGTGTTCAGGGACGGATGAACACTGAAGCTTTCTTT. Amino acids: CASSVQGRMNTEAFF.

The V call is TRBV20-1, the J call TRBJ2-1; D uncertain. V shed 4 bases and J shed 1 base, with 2 bases lying between them. Germline assignment: CDR1 DFQATT and CDR2 SNEGSKA (reference sequence). This CDR3 region has 11 residues. The CDR3 region is CSAKSYNEQFF. The CDR3 coding sequence is TGCAGTGCTAAGTCCTACAATGAGCAGTTCTTC.

The chain couples TRBV6-5 to TRBJ2-7, with 9 bases fitting TRBD2. CDR1 and CDR2 from the germline V gene are MNHEY and SVGAGI. Trimming cost V 0 bases and J 2 bases; bases outside gene matches: 2. This CDR3 is built from 15 residues. The CDR3 loop is CASSYSAGGPYEQYF. In nucleotides, the CDR3 is TGTGCCAGCAGTTACTCTGCGGGGGGGCCCTACGAGCAGTACTTC.

The V call is TRBV29-1, the J call TRBJ2-3; D possibly matches TRBD1 or TRBD2 (6 bases each). Germline V gene lookup returns CDR1 SQVTM and CDR2 ANQGSEA. The CDR3 runs 14 residues. Between the trimmed V and J ends, which lost 4 bases and 1 base, there was a span of 12 bases. The CDR3 sequence: CSVATGGGTDTQYF. The CDR3 DNA is TGCAGCGTTGCGACAGGAGGGGGCACAGATACGCAGTATTTT.